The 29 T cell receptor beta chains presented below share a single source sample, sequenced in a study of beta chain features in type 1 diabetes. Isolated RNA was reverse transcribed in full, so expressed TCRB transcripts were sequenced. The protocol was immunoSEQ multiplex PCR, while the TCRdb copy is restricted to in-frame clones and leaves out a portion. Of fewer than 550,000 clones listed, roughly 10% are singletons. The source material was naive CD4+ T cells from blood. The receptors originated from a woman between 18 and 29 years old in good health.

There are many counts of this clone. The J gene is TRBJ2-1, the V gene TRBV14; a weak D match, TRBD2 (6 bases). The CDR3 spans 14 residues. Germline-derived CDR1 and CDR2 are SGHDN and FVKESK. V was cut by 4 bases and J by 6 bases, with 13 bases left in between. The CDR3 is CASSLGPGVNEQFF. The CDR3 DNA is TGTGCCAGCAGCCTTGGCCCGGGGGTCAATGAGCAGTTCTTC.

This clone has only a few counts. The CDR3 sequence: CASSQSGMYYGYTF. As DNA, the CDR3 is TGTGCCAGCAGTCAATCGGGGATGTACTATGGCTACACCTTC. The chain joins TRBV28 to TRBJ1-2, with no clear D. Germline V CDR1 and CDR2: MDHEN, SYDVKM. The length of the CDR3 is 14 residues. The V end was cut by 5 bases, the J end by 3 bases, with 13 bases between.

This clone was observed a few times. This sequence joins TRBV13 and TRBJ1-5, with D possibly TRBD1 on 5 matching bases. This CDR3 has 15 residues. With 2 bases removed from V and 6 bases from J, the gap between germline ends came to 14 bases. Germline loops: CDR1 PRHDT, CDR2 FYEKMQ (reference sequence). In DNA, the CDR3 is TGTGCCAGCAGCTTAAGGGCAGGGAGTGGTCAGCCCCAGCATTTT. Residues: CASSLRAGSGQPQHF. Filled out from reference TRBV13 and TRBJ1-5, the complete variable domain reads AAGVIQSPRHLIKEKRETATLKCYPIPRHDTVYWYQQGPGQDPQFLISFYEKMQSDKGSIPDRFSAQQFSDYHSELNMSSLELGDSALYFCASSLRAGSGQPQHFGDGTRLSIL.

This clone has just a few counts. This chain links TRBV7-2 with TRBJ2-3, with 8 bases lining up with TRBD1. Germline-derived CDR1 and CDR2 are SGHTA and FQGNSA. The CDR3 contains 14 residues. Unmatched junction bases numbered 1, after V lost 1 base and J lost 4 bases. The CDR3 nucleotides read TGTGCCAGCAGCTTAGACAGGGGGGCAGATACGCAGTATTTT. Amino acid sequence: CASSLDRGADTQYF.

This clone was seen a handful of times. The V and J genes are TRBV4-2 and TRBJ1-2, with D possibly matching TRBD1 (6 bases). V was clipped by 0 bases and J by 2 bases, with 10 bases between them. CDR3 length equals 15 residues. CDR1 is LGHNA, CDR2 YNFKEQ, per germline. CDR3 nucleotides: TGTGCCAGCAGCCAAGACAGGGGACGAAACTATGGCTACACCTTC. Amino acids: CASSQDRGRNYGYTF.

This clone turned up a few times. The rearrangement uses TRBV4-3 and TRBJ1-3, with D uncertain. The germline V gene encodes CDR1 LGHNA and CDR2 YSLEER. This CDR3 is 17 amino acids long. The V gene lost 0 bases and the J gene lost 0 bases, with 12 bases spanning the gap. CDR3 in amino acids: CASSQEVKRRSGNTIYF. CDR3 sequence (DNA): TGCGCCAGCAGCCAAGAAGTGAAGAGGCGCTCTGGAAACACCATATATTTT.

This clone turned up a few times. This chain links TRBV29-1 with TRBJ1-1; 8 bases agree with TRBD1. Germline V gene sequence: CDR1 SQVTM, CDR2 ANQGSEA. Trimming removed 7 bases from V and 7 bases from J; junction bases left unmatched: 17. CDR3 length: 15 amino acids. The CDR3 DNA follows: TGCAGCGCCAGACGAACCACGGGACAGGCCATTGAAGCTTTCTTT. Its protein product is CSARRTTGQAIEAFF.

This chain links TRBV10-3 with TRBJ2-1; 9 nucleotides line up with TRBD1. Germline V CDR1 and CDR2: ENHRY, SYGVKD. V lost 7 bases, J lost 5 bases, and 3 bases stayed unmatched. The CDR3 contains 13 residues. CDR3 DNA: TGTGCCATCACCCGGGACAGGGACAATGAGCAGTTCTTC. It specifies CAITRDRDNEQFF.

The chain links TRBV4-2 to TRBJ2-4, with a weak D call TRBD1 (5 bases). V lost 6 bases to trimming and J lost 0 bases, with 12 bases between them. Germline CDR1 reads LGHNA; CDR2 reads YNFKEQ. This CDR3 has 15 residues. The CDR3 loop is CASSPDSLAKNIQYF. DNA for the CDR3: TGTGCCAGCAGTCCAGACAGCCTAGCCAAAAACATTCAGTACTTC.

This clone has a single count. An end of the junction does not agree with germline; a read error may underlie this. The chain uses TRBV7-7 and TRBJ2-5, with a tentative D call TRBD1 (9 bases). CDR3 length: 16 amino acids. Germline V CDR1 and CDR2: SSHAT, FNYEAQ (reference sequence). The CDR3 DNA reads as TGTGCTAGCAGCTTAGCGGGACAGGGCCTCCAAGAGACCCAGTACTTC. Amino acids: CASSLAGQGLQETQYF.

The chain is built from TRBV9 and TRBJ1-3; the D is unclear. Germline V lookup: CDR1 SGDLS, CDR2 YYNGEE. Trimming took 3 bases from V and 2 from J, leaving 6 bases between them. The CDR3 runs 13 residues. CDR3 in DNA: TGTGCCAGCAGCGGTGTGGCTGGAAACACCATATATTTT. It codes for CASSGVAGNTIYF.

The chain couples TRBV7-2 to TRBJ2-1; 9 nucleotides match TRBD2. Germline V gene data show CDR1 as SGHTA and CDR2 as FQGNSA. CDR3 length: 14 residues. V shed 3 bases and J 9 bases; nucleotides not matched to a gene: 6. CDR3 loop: CASSFLAGSTEQFF. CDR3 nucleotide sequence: TGTGCCAGCAGCTTCCTAGCGGGAAGCACTGAGCAGTTCTTC. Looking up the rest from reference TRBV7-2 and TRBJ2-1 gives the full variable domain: GAGVSQSPSNKVTEKGKDVELRCDPISGHTALYWYRQSLGQGLEFLIYFQGNSAPDKSGLPSDRFSAERTGGSVSTLTIQRTQQEDSAVYLCASSFLAGSTEQFFGPGTRLTVL.

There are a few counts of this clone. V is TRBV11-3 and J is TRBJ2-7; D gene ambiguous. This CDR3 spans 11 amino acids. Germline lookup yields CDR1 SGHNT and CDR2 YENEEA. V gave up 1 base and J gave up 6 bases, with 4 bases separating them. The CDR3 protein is CASSLVGEQYF. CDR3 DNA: TGTGCCAGCAGCTTAGTTGGCGAGCAGTACTTC.

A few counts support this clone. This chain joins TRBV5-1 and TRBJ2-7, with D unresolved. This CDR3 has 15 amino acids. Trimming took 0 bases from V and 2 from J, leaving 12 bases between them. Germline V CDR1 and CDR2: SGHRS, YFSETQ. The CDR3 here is CASSLEVGPTYEQYF. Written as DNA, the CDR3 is TGCGCCAGCAGCTTGGAAGTAGGTCCAACCTACGAGCAGTACTTC.

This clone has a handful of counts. The DNA for the CDR3 is TGCGCCAGCAGAGGCCAAGTGTCCTACAATGAGCAGTTCTTC. Its translation is CASRGQVSYNEQFF. The chain carries TRBV5-1 and TRBJ2-1; D uncertain. The length of the CDR3 is 14 residues. Germline-derived CDR1 and CDR2 are SGHRS and YFSETQ. V lost 5 bases to trimming and J lost 1 base, with 10 bases between them.

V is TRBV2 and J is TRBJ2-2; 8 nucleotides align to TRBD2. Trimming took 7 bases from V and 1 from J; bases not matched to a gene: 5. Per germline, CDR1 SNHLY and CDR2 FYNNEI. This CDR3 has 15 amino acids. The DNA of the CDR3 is TGTGCCAGCATCCGAGCGGGAGTGAACACCGGGGAGCTGTTTTTT. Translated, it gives CASIRAGVNTGELFF. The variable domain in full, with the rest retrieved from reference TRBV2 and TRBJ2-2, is EPEVTQTPSHQVTQMGQEVILRCVPISNHLYFYWYRQILGQKVEFLVSFYNNEISEKSEIFDDQFSVERPDGSNFTLKIRSTKLEDSAMYFCASIRAGVNTGELFFGEGSRLTVL.

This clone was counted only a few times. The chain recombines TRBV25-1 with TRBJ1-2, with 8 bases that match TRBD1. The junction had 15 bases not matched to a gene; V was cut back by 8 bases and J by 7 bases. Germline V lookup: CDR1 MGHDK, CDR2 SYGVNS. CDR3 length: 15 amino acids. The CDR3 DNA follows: TGTGCCAGCTCTCCGGCAGGGGGCATGGTAGTTGGCTACACCTTC. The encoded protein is CASSPAGGMVVGYTF.

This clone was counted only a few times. CDR3 in DNA: TGTGCCAGTCGCGCACCTGTCTACGAGCAGTACGTC. As protein: CASRAPVYEQYV. The V gene is TRBV19, the J gene TRBJ2-7; no definite D call. Germline loops: CDR1 LNHDA, CDR2 SQIVND (reference sequence). V lost 8 bases, J lost 3 bases, and 11 bases lay in between. The CDR3 has 12 amino acids.

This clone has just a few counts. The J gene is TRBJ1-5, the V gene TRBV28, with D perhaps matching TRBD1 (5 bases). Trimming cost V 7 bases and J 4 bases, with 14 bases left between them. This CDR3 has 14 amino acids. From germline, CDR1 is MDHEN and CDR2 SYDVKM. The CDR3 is CASNKRGTNQPQHF. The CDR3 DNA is TGTGCCAGCAACAAGAGGGGTACGAATCAGCCCCAGCATTTT.

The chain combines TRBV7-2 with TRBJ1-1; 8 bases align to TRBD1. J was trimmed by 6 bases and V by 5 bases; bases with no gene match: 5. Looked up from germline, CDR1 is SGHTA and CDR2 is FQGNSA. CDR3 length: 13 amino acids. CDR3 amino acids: CASSPQGAAEAFF. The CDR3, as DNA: TGTGCCAGCAGCCCGCAGGGGGCCGCTGAAGCTTTCTTT.

The CDR3 DNA follows: TGTGCCATCAGTGAGTCAGGAGGGCTCGAGCAGTACTTC. This encodes CAISESGGLEQYF. The genes are TRBV10-3 and TRBJ2-7, with D maybe TRBD2 (6 bases). CDR1 ENHRY and CDR2 SYGVKD come from the germline V gene. V was pared by 0 bases and J by 6 bases, with 9 bases between. The CDR3 totals 13 residues.

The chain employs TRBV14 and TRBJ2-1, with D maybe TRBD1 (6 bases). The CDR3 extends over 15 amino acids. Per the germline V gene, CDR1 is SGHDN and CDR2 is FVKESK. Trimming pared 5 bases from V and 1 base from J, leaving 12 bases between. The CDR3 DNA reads TGTGCCAGCAGCTTAGGACAGTTGTCCTACAATGAGCAGTTCTTC. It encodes CASSLGQLSYNEQFF.

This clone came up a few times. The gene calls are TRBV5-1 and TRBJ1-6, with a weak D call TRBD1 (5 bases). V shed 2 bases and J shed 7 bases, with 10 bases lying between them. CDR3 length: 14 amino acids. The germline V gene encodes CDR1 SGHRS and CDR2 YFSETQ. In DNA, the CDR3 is TGCGCCAGCAGCTTAGGGGTCTCCAATTCACCCCTCCACTTT. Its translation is CASSLGVSNSPLHF.

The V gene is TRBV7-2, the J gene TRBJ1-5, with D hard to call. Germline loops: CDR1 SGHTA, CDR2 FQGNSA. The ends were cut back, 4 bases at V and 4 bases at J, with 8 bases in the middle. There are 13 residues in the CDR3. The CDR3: CASSSRENQPQHF. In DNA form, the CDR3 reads TGTGCCAGCAGCTCACGAGAGAATCAGCCCCAGCATTTT. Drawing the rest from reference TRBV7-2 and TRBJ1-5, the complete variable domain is GAGVSQSPSNKVTEKGKDVELRCDPISGHTALYWYRQSLGQGLEFLIYFQGNSAPDKSGLPSDRFSAERTGGSVSTLTIQRTQQEDSAVYLCASSSRENQPQHFGDGTRLSIL.

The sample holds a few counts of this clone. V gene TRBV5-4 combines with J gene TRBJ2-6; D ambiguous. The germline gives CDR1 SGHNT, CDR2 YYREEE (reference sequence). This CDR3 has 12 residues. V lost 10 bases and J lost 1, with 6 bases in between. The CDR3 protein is CAGLSGANVLTF. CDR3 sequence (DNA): TGTGCCGGCTTATCTGGGGCCAACGTCCTGACTTTC.

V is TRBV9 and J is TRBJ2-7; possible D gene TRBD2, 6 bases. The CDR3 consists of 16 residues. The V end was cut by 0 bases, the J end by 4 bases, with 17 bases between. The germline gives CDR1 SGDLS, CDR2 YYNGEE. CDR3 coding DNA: TGTGCCAGCAGCGTAGATGGTCGTCTGGGGGGTTACGAGCAGTACTTC. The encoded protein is CASSVDGRLGGYEQYF.

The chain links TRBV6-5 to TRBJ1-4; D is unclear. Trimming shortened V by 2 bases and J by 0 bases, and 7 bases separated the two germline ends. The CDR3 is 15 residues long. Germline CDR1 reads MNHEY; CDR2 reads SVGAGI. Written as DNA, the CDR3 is TGTGCCAGCAGTTACACGATGGCAACTAATGAAAAACTGTTTTTT. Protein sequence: CASSYTMATNEKLFF.

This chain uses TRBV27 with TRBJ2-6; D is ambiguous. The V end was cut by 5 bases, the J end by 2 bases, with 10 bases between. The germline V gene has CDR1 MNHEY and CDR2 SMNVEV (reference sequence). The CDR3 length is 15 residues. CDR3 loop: CASSLTRAGANVLTF. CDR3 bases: TGTGCCAGCAGTCTAACCCGGGCTGGGGCCAACGTCCTGACTTTC.

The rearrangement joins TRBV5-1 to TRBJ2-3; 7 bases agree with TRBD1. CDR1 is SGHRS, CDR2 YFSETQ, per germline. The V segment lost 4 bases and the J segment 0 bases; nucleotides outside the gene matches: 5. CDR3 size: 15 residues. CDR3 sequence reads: CASSPDRASTDTQYF. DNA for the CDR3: TGCGCCAGCAGCCCTGACAGGGCGAGCACAGATACGCAGTATTTT.